The text below deals with one TCR beta chain. Deletions cut 6 bases from V and 4 bases from J, with 21 bases between. Per germline, CDR1 MRHNA and CDR2 SNTAGT. CDR3 length: 16 residues. It was cDNA, reverse transcribed from extracted RNA, that served as the sequencing template. This table comes from immunoSEQ multiplex PCR, and its TCRdb copy is limited to in-frame clones, with some not included. The repertoire includes 25,000 to 40,000 clones, over 65% of them detected once, and under 20% sits in the top ten. The sample originates from a study of CD8+ T cells in alopecia areata. The sequence was obtained from a human donor with alopecia areata. The sequenced sample consisted of NKG2D-low CD8+ T cells sorted from blood. This chain joins TRBV6-4 and TRBJ1-2; possibly TRBD1 for D (5 bases). The CDR3 protein is CASSPEGTPTSYGYTF. The CDR3 nucleotides read TGTGCCAGCAGCCCAGAAGGGACTCCCACGAGCTATGGCTACACCTTC.